The T cell receptor (beta chain) under discussion was sequenced for a study of blood T cell repertoires in COVID-19. Study context: Samples representing acute and convalescent COVID-19 were sourced from the United States, Italy and Spain.

Trimming shortened V by 1 base and J by 7 bases, and 10 bases separated the two germline ends. This CDR3 has 14 residues. The germline CDR1 and CDR2 sequences are MDHEN and SYDVKM. The repertoire was sequenced with immunoSEQ multiplex PCR; TCRdb's copy has only in-frame clones and lacks some. The repertoire holds more than 250,000 clones, with around 85% as singletons. The chain couples TRBV28 to TRBJ1-4, with a weak D call TRBD1 (6 bases). The sequencing sample was made of peripheral blood. The sequence came from a man aged 45-60 years with active or convalescent COVID-19. Here the CDR3 DNA reads TGTGCCAGCAGTTTATATTTAGGGGGTGAAAAACTGTTTTTT. It specifies CASSLYLGGEKLFF.